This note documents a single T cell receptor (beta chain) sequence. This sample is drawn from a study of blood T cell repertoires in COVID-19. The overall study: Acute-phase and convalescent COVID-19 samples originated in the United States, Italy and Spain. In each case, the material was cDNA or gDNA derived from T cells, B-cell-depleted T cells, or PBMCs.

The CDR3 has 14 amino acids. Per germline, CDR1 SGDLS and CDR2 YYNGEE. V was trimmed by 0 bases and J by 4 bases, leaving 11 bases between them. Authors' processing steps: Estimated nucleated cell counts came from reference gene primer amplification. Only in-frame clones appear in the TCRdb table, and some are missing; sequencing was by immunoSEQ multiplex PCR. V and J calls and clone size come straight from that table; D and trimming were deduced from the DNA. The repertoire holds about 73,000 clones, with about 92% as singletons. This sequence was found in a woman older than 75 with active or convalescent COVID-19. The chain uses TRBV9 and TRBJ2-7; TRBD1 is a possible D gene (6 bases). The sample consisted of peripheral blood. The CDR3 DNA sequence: TGTGCCAGCAGCGTAGTGGACAGCGCATACGAGCAGTACTTC. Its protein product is CASSVVDSAYEQYF.